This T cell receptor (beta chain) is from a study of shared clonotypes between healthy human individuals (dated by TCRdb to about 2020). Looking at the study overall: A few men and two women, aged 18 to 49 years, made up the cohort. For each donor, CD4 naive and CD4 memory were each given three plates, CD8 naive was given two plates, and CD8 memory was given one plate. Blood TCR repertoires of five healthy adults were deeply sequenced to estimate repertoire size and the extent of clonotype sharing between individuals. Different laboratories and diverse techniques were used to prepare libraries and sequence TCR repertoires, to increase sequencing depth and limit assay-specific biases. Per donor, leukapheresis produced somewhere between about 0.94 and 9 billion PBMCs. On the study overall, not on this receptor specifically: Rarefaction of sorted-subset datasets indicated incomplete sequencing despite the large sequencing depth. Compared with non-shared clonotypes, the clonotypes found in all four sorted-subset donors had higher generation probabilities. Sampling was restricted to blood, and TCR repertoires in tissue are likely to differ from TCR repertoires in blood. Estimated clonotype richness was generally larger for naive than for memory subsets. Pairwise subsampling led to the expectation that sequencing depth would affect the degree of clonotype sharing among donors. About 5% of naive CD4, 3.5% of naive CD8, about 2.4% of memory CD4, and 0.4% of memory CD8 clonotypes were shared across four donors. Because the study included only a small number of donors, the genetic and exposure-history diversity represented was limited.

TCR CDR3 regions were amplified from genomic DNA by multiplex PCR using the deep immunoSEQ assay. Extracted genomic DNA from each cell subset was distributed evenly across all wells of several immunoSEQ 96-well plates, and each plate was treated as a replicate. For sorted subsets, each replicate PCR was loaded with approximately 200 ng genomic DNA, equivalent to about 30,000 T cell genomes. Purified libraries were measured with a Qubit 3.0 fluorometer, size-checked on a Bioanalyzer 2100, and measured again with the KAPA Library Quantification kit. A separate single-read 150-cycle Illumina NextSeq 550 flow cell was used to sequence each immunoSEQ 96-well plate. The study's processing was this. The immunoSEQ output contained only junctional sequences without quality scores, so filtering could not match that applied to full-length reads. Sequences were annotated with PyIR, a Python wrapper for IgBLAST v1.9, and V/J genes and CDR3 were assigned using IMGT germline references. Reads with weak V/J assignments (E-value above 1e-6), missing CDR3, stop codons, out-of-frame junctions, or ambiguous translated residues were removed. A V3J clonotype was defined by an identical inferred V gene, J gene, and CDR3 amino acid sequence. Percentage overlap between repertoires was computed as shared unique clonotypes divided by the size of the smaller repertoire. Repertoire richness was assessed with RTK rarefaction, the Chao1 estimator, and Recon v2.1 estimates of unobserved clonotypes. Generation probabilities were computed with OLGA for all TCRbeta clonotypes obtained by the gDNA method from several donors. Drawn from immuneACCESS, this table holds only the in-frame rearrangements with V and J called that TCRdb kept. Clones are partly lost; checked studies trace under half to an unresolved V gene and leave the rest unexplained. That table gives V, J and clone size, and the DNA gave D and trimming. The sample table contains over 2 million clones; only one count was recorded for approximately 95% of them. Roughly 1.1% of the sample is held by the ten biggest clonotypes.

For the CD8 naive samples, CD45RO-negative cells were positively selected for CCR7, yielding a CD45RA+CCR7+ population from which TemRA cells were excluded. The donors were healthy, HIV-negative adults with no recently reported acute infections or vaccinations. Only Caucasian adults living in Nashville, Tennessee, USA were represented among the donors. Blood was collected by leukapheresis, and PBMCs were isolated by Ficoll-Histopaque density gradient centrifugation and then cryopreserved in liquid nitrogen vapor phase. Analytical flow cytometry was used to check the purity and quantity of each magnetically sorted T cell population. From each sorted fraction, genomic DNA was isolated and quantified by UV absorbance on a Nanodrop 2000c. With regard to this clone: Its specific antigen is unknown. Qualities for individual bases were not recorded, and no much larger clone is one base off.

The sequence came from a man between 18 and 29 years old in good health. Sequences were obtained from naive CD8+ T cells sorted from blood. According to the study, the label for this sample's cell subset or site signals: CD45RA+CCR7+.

CDR3 sequence: CASSLGASGGAGTDTQYF. The sequence in DNA is TGTGCCAGCAGTTTAGGGGCTAGCGGGGGGGCCGGAACAGATACGCAGTATTTT. The rearrangement joined TRBV28 to TRBJ2-3; 12 central nucleotides agree with TRBD2. From a lookup of the germline V gene, CDR1 and CDR2 are MDHEN and SYDVKM. The CDR3 starts with the cysteine, ends with the phenylalanine, and has 18 residues. Of all the DNA, just the CDR3 is kept, 54 bases in frame from base 1. V trim: 2 bases; J trim: 3 bases; unmatched bases: 9.